This TCR beta chain was recovered during a study of blood T cell repertoires in COVID-19. The ends were cut back, 4 bases at V and 8 bases at J, with 15 bases in the middle. The CDR3 totals 14 residues. Germline-derived CDR1 and CDR2 are MGHDK and SYGVNS. Original handling: For nucleated cells, counts were estimated from reference gene primer amplification. Profiling relied on immunoSEQ multiplex PCR, and the TCRdb table lists in-frame clones only, not all of them. V and J calls and clone size come straight from that table; D and trimming were deduced from the DNA. The data contain some 250,000 clones, around 87% of them singletons.

Sample: peripheral blood. The V and J genes are TRBV25-1 and TRBJ1-5; D not resolved. This sequence originates from a woman aged 25 to 45 who had recovered from COVID-19. The DNA of the CDR3 is TGTGCCAGCAGTGGAACAGCCGACATAGAGCCCCAGCATTTT. Its protein product is CASSGTADIEPQHF. Filled out from reference TRBV25-1 and TRBJ1-5, the complete variable domain reads EADIYQTPRYLVIGTGKKITLECSQTMGHDKMYWYQQDPGMELHLIHYSYGVNSTEKGDLSSESTVSRIRTEHFPLTLESARPSHTSQYLCASSGTADIEPQHFGDGTRLSIL.